This is a list of T cell receptor beta chains from one sample in a study of cytomegalovirus exposure and HLA in healthy donors. Measured with immunoSEQ multiplex PCR; TCRdb has only the in-frame clones, and not every one. The listing records nearly 35,000 clones. The sequencing sample was made of PBMCs. These receptor sequences come from a woman between 40 and 50 years old in good health and CMV-seropositive. Both conserved end residues are part of each CDR3. A D gene is named only where the DNA matches it firmly.

DNA,CDR3,D,J,V
TGTGCCAGTAGGGGGGACAGACTTTATGGCTACACCTTC,CASRGDRLYGYTF,TRBD1,TRBJ1-2,TRBV19
TGCGCCAGCGGGGGGAAGACTAGCGGCGAGCAGTACTTC,CASGGKTSGEQYF,TRBD2,TRBJ2-7,TRBV4-1
TGTGCCTGGAGTGTACCCACGCCTGGACAGGGACCCTTTTACTACAATGAGCAGTTCTTC,CAWSVPTPGQGPFYYNEQFF,TRBD1,TRBJ2-1,TRBV30
TGCGCCAGCAGCCAAGATTCGAGACTAGCGGGAACATACGAGCAGTACTTC,CASSQDSRLAGTYEQYF,TRBD2,TRBJ2-7,TRBV4-3
TGTGCCTGGAGTGTACACGGGACTAGGAATATAGACTTC,CAWSVHGTRNIDF,TRBD2,TRBJ2-7,TRBV30
TGTGCCTGGACCTCAGGGGGTGGAAACACCATATATTTT,CAWTSGGGNTIYF,TRBD1,TRBJ1-3,TRBV30
TGTGCCAGCTCACCAGAACAGGGAGGGAAGTCTGAAGCTTTCTTT,CASSPEQGGKSEAFF,NA,TRBJ1-1,TRBV18
TGTGCCAGCAGTTACTTGACTAGCGCGTACAATGAGCAGTTCTTC,CASSYLTSAYNEQFF,TRBD2,TRBJ2-1,TRBV6-5
TGCGCCAGCAGCCCTCTAGCGACTTCCTACAATGAGCAGTTCTTC,CASSPLATSYNEQFF,NA,TRBJ2-1,TRBV4-1
TGTGCCAGCAGCTTACAGTGGGGGCAGCGGGGGACCCAGTACTTC,CASSLQWGQRGTQYF,NA,TRBJ2-5,TRBV7-2
TGCGCCAGCAGCCAAGAGGTCGCTAGCGGGAGGAGGAATGAGCAGTTCTTC,CASSQEVASGRRNEQFF,TRBD2,TRBJ2-1,TRBV4-1
TGCGCCAGCAGCTTGGCCACGGGGGGAGAGACCCAGTACTTC,CASSLATGGETQYF,TRBD2,TRBJ2-5,TRBV5-1
TGTGCCAGCAGTGAGCAGGGCTTTACAGATACGCAGTATTTT,CASSEQGFTDTQYF,NA,TRBJ2-3,TRBV6-1
TGTGCCTGGAGTGGGGAACGGACAGGGGATGGGGCCCAGCATTTT,CAWSGERTGDGAQHF,TRBD1,TRBJ1-5,TRBV30
TGTGCCAGCAGCTACCTCGACAGGGCTGGCACTGAAGCTTTCTTT,CASSYLDRAGTEAFF,TRBD1,TRBJ1-1,TRBV6-1
TGCGCCAGCAGCCTAGCGGGAGGGCCTCAAGAGACCCAGTACTTC,CASSLAGGPQETQYF,TRBD2,TRBJ2-5,TRBV4-1
TGCAGCGTCGGACAGGGGGCGCAGTATGGCTACACCTTC,CSVGQGAQYGYTF,TRBD1,TRBJ1-2,TRBV29-1
TGCGCCAGCAGCTTGGACAGGGGGCGTTCCTACGAGCAGTACTTC,CASSLDRGRSYEQYF,TRBD1,TRBJ2-7,TRBV5-1
TGTGCCAGCAGCGTAGGGGGACAAGGATCGGTCTACGAGCAGTACTTC,CASSVGGQGSVYEQYF,NA,TRBJ2-7,TRBV9
TGTGCCAGCATTGGCGGCGGGGAAGCCGGGGAGCTGTTTTTT,CASIGGGEAGELFF,NA,TRBJ2-2,TRBV28
TGCGCCAGCAGCGGGCAGACGAACACCGGGGAGCTGTTTTTT,CASSGQTNTGELFF,NA,TRBJ2-2,TRBV5-1
TGTGCCAGGATCGACAGGGGGCTAATTCCGAACACTGAAGCTTTCTTT,CARIDRGLIPNTEAFF,NA,TRBJ1-1,TRBV21-1
TGTGCCACCAAGAAGGCGACAGGGAACACTGAAGCTTTCTTT,CATKKATGNTEAFF,NA,TRBJ1-1,TRBV6-5
TGTGCCAGCAGCTTAGCTTACAGGGGTACCACCTACGAGCAGTACTTC,CASSLAYRGTTYEQYF,TRBD1,TRBJ2-7,TRBV7-6
TGCAGCGTTGGGGCTCAGAGAGGGAGGTCTACGCAGTATTTT,CSVGAQRGRSTQYF,NA,TRBJ2-3,TRBV29-1
TGTGCCAGCAGGAGAGACACACAGGGGGCACAGGGCTACACCTTC,CASRRDTQGAQGYTF,TRBD1,TRBJ1-2,TRBV4-2
TGCGCCAGCAGCCAAGACCCCGGACAGGGTGGCTACACCTTC,CASSQDPGQGGYTF,TRBD1,TRBJ1-2,TRBV4-1
TGTGCCAGCAGTTACGAGGTGTCCACAGATACGCAGTATTTT,CASSYEVSTDTQYF,NA,TRBJ2-3,TRBV6-5
TGTGCCAGCATTTTAGCGGGAGCAGGCTCCTACAATGAGCAGTTCTTC,CASILAGAGSYNEQFF,TRBD2,TRBJ2-1,TRBV28
TGTGCCAGCAGCTTAAGACAGGGTGGTGGCTACACCTTC,CASSLRQGGGYTF,TRBD1,TRBJ1-2,TRBV11-3
TGTGCCAGCAGCGTAGGGCGGGGGGCCAGATACAATGAGCAGTTCTTC,CASSVGRGARYNEQFF,TRBD2,TRBJ2-1,TRBV9
TGTGCCAGCAGCCCCAGCTACGAGCAGTACTTC,CASSPSYEQYF,NA,TRBJ2-7,TRBV7-9
TGTGCCATCAGTAGCGGAAAGGTTGACCTGACTGAAGCTTTCTTT,CAISSGKVDLTEAFF,NA,TRBJ1-1,TRBV10-3
TGTGCCAGCGGACTAGCGGGGAGCTCCTACGAGCAGTACTTC,CASGLAGSSYEQYF,TRBD2,TRBJ2-7,TRBV28
TGTGCCAGCAGCTTAGGACTAGCGGACCCCTACGAGCAGTACTTC,CASSLGLADPYEQYF,TRBD2,TRBJ2-7,TRBV7-8
TGTGCCAGCAGCTTAGGGAACCGGGAAGCTAACTATGGCTACACCTTC,CASSLGNREANYGYTF,NA,TRBJ1-2,TRBV7-9
TGTGCCTGGAGGCCTAGCGGGAGCCAAGATACGCAGTATTTT,CAWRPSGSQDTQYF,TRBD2,TRBJ2-3,TRBV30
TGTGCCAGCAGTTCCTTACCGGGACTAGGAGATACGCAGTATTTT,CASSSLPGLGDTQYF,TRBD2,TRBJ2-3,TRBV28
TGCGCCAGCAGCAGTGGGACTACCACAGATACGCAGTATTTT,CASSSGTTTDTQYF,TRBD2,TRBJ2-3,TRBV5-1
TGCGCCAGCAGCATGGGGACTATTCCTAATGAGCAGTTCTTC,CASSMGTIPNEQFF,TRBD2,TRBJ2-1,TRBV5-1
TGTGCCAGCAGTTACTCGGCGGGGGATACGCAGTATTTT,CASSYSAGDTQYF,NA,TRBJ2-3,TRBV6-6
TGTGCCAGCAGCGCATTAGCGGGAAGCACAGATACGCAGTATTTT,CASSALAGSTDTQYF,TRBD2,TRBJ2-3,TRBV9
TGTGCCAGCAGCTTAGACGGCGAGCAGTACTTC,CASSLDGEQYF,NA,TRBJ2-7,TRBV7-2
TGTGCCAGCAGTGAAAGGGCTAGCGGTTACACCGGGGAGCTGTTTTTT,CASSERASGYTGELFF,TRBD2,TRBJ2-2,TRBV2
TGTGCCAGCAGTTACGCGAGAGCTGAAGCTTTCTTT,CASSYARAEAFF,NA,TRBJ1-1,TRBV6-6
TGTGCCAGCACCCCGACAGGGGGGGATCAGCCCCAGCATTTT,CASTPTGGDQPQHF,TRBD1,TRBJ1-5,TRBV28
TGCGCCAGCAGCCACCCCGCAGGGGGCGGCAAAAACATTCAGTACTTC,CASSHPAGGGKNIQYF,TRBD1,TRBJ2-4,TRBV4-1
TGCGCCAGCAGCACCGGGACAGGGGACGAGCAGTACTTC,CASSTGTGDEQYF,TRBD1,TRBJ2-7,TRBV5-1
TGCGCCAGCAGCCAAGGGTGGCTAGCAGGTGAGCAGTTCTTC,CASSQGWLAGEQFF,NA,TRBJ2-1,TRBV4-1